The 21 T cell receptor beta chains in this list originate from one sample, sequenced in a study of PD-1 blockade in classical Hodgkin lymphoma. With no exception, relapse followed autologous stem cell transplantation in all patients, and brentuximab vedotin exposure varied. The protocol was immunoSEQ multiplex PCR, while the TCRdb copy is restricted to in-frame clones and leaves out a portion. The data contain roughly 28,000 clones, roughly 71% of them seen just once; the ten biggest clones take up 20% to 30%. This specimen consisted of peripheral blood mononuclear cells (PBMCs), obtained before the second cycle of nivolumab. Receptor source: a human donor with classical Hodgkin lymphoma.

The rearrangement links TRBV30 to TRBJ2-7; 10 bases map to TRBD1. This CDR3 contains 16 residues. The V gene's germline CDR1 is GTSNPN and CDR2 SVGIG (reference sequence). V lost 2 bases and J lost 4; bases outside the gene matches: 11. CDR3 bases: TGTGCCTGGAGTTTAGCGCCGGGACAGGGGATTTACGAGCAGTACTTC. Its protein is CAWSLAPGQGIYEQYF.

The chain employs TRBV19 and TRBJ2-5, with a tentative D call TRBD1 (6 bases). V was trimmed by 3 bases and J by 1 base, leaving 18 bases between them. This CDR3 contains 17 residues. Looked up from germline, CDR1 is LNHDA and CDR2 is SQIVND (reference sequence). The CDR3 nucleotides read TGTGCCAGTAGTATCCGGCCTGTTACAGGGAGCCAAGAGACCCAGTACTTC. Translated: CASSIRPVTGSQETQYF.

The genes are TRBV11-3 and TRBJ2-1, with unresolved D. V shed 1 base and J shed 6 bases, with 10 bases lying between them. Germline V gene lookup returns CDR1 SGHNT and CDR2 YENEEA. The CDR3 sequence is 14 residues long. As DNA, the CDR3 is TGTGCCAGCAGCTTAGCGGCTGCCTCCAATGAGCAGTTCTTC. Its translation: CASSLAAASNEQFF.

This clone was seen more than once but under ten times. This chain uses TRBV27 with TRBJ2-4; D might be TRBD2 (6 bases). V was pared by 2 bases and J by 11 bases, with 13 bases between. Germline CDR1 is MNHEY and CDR2 is SMNVEV (reference sequence). This CDR3 comprises 13 residues. CDR3 in DNA: TGTGCCAGCAGTTTACAACAGACGGGGGTTCAGTACTTC. Translating gives CASSLQQTGVQYF.

V is TRBV9 and J is TRBJ1-3; TRBD1 might be the D (5 bases). CDR3 size: 14 residues. Germline V gene data show CDR1 as SGDLS and CDR2 as YYNGEE. Trimming cost V 3 bases and J 4 bases, with 11 bases left between them. The CDR3 spells CASSETGSGNTIYF. The CDR3 nucleotides are TGTGCCAGCAGCGAAACAGGATCCGGAAACACCATATATTTT.

J is TRBJ2-1 and V is TRBV6-5; 9 bases agree with TRBD2. This CDR3 comprises 15 residues. The germline CDR1 and CDR2 sequences are MNHEY and SVGAGI. After removal of 5 bases from V and 8 bases from J, the junction contained 10 bases not matched to a gene. The DNA for the CDR3 is TGTGCCAGCAGTCCCTCGCGGGAGGGCCGAGATGAGCAGTTCTTC. As protein: CASSPSREGRDEQFF.

V and J are TRBV2 and TRBJ2-2; 7 positions match TRBD2. The V segment lost 4 bases and the J segment 5 bases; nucleotides outside the gene matches: 7. The germline V gene has CDR1 SNHLY and CDR2 FYNNEI. CDR3 length: 15 amino acids. The CDR3 region is CASSASGTFTGELFF. CDR3 bases: TGTGCCAGCAGTGCGAGCGGGACTTTTACCGGGGAGCTGTTTTTT. The complete variable domain, with remaining parts taken from reference TRBV2 and TRBJ2-2, reads EPEVTQTPSHQVTQMGQEVILRCVPISNHLYFYWYRQILGQKVEFLVSFYNNEISEKSEIFDDQFSVERPDGSNFTLKIRSTKLEDSAMYFCASSASGTFTGELFFGEGSRLTVL.

This clone showed up just a few times. The chain couples TRBV28 to TRBJ1-1; D is perhaps TRBD1 (5 bases). The germline V gene has CDR1 MDHEN and CDR2 SYDVKM. With 5 bases removed from V and 6 bases from J, the gap between germline ends came to 16 bases. The CDR3 is 14 amino acids. In DNA, the CDR3 is TGTGCCAGCAGTCCCCTGGGATTGGGGCCTGAAGCTTTCTTT. Translation gives CASSPLGLGPEAFF. Combining the CDR3 with reference TRBV28 and TRBJ1-1 gives the whole variable domain DVKVTQSSRYLVKRTGEKVFLECVQDMDHENMFWYRQDPGLGLRLIYFSYDVKMKEKGDIPEGYSVSREKKERFSLILESASTNQTSMYLCASSPLGLGPEAFFGQGTRLTVV.

The J gene is TRBJ2-7, the V gene TRBV18; possibly TRBD1 or TRBD2 for D (5 bases each). In germline, CDR1 is KGHSH, CDR2 LQKENI. The CDR3 is 13 residues long. The V end lost 3 bases, the J end lost 6 bases, and 12 bases lay between the germline ends. CDR3 protein: CASSPTGLFEQYF. Written as DNA, the CDR3 is TGTGCCAGCTCACCTACAGGACTTTTCGAGCAGTACTTC.

This clone was seen a few times. The chain couples TRBV5-6 to TRBJ2-5; the D gene is possibly TRBD1 (6 bases). CDR1 and CDR2 (germline): SGHDT, YYEEEE. V dropped 0 bases and J dropped 1 base, with 13 bases sitting between them. This CDR3 comprises 16 residues. This CDR3 reads CASSLGLDRPQETQYF. The DNA of the CDR3 is TGTGCCAGCAGCTTGGGCCTTGACAGGCCCCAAGAGACCCAGTACTTC.

The rearrangement joins TRBV28 to TRBJ2-7, with TRBD1 matching over 9 bases. The CDR3 has 15 residues. The ends lost 6 bases at V and 4 bases at J; junction bases unmatched: 10. Germline V gene data show CDR1 as MDHEN and CDR2 as SYDVKM. As DNA, the CDR3 is TGTGCCAGCAGCAAACCGGGACAGGGTGTATACGAGCAGTACGTC. Amino acid sequence: CASSKPGQGVYEQYV.

CDR3 coding DNA: TGTGCCAGCAGCTTGGTGGTTGGGGGTGACACCGGGGAGCTGTTTTTT. Encoded protein: CASSLVVGGDTGELFF. V gene TRBV5-6 combines with J gene TRBJ2-2, with D perhaps assigned TRBD1 or TRBD2 (5 bases each). There are 16 residues in the CDR3. Deletions cut 0 bases from V and 3 bases from J, with 12 bases between. Per the germline V gene, CDR1 is SGHDT and CDR2 is YYEEEE.

This clone has a handful of counts. One end of the junction does not line up with germline, which may come from a read error. The chain couples TRBV19 to TRBJ1-4, with D perhaps matching TRBD1 (5 bases). Germline CDR1 and CDR2: LNHDA and SQIVND (reference sequence). The CDR3 is 13 amino acids. The CDR3 protein is CASSNLGGTELLF. The CDR3 DNA follows: TGTGCCAGTAGTAATCTAGGAGGGACTGAGCTCCTCTTT.

This rearrangement joins TRBV9 to TRBJ1-5, with 7 bases fitting TRBD1. Germline trimming cut 4 bases from V and 6 bases from J; bases unmatched to any gene: 7. The CDR3 consists of 14 residues. CDR1 and CDR2 (germline): SGDLS, YYNGEE. The CDR3 here is CASSPGGEGQPQHF. CDR3 nucleotide sequence: TGTGCCAGCAGCCCAGGGGGGGAGGGTCAGCCCCAGCATTTT.

J is TRBJ2-5 and V is TRBV6-4; TRBD2 matches at 7 bases. V was pared by 3 bases and J by 8 bases, with 6 bases of the junction left unmatched. The CDR3 runs to 13 residues. CDR1 and CDR2 from the germline V gene are MRHNA and SNTAGT. The CDR3 spells CASSEGGGSTQYF. The CDR3 bases are TGTGCCAGCAGTGAGGGTGGCGGGAGTACCCAGTACTTC.

The rearrangement joins TRBV28 to TRBJ2-5; 10 bases match TRBD1. The junction had 8 bases not matched to a gene; V was cut back by 8 bases and J by 5 bases. Germline V gene sequence: CDR1 MDHEN, CDR2 SYDVKM. The CDR3 runs to 14 residues. CDR3 loop: CASRQTGGKETQYF. In DNA form, the CDR3 reads TGTGCCAGCCGCCAGACAGGGGGCAAGGAGACCCAGTACTTC.

The chain is built from TRBV19 and TRBJ2-5; 10 nucleotides agree with TRBD2. The CDR3 has 17 amino acids. Germline V gene data show CDR1 as LNHDA and CDR2 as SQIVND (reference sequence). V gave up 5 bases and J gave up 1 base; unmatched junction bases: 10. The CDR3 loop is CASSFIGIAGGQETQYF. Here the CDR3 DNA reads TGTGCCAGTAGTTTCATAGGGATAGCGGGAGGCCAAGAGACCCAGTACTTC. Full variable domain (rest looked up from reference TRBV19 and TRBJ2-5): DGGITQSPKYLFRKEGQNVTLSCEQNLNHDAMYWYRQDPGQGLRLIYYSQIVNDFQKGDIAEGYSVSREKKESFPLTVTSAQKNPTAFYLCASSFIGIAGGQETQYFGPGTRLLVL.

The chain has TRBV5-1 and TRBJ2-1, with TRBD2 matching 7 bases. Looked up from germline, CDR1 is SGHRS and CDR2 is YFSETQ. The CDR3 length is 15 residues. V was clipped by 1 base and J by 3 bases; unmatched bases: 4. Here the CDR3 DNA reads TGCGCCAGCAGCTTGCCTAGCGGAGTCTACAATGAGCAGTTCTTC. The encoded protein is CASSLPSGVYNEQFF.

This clone was detected once. The rearrangement joins TRBV9 to TRBJ2-4; 10 nucleotides agree with TRBD2. The CDR3 sequence is 15 residues long. The ends lost 4 bases at V and 6 bases at J; junction bases unmatched: 7. Germline lookup yields CDR1 SGDLS and CDR2 YYNGEE. CDR3 loop: CASSPLAGAVNIQYF. DNA for the CDR3: TGTGCCAGCAGCCCCCTAGCGGGAGCGGTAAACATTCAGTACTTC.

The rearrangement uses TRBV6-1 and TRBJ2-2; D perhaps matches TRBD2 (5 bases). This CDR3 is built from 18 residues. Trimming removed 4 bases at V and 3 bases at J, with 21 bases between. Germline-derived CDR1 and CDR2 are MNHNS and SASEGT. Here the CDR3 reads CASSARVRSVQDTGELFF. Here the CDR3 DNA reads TGTGCCAGCAGTGCCCGGGTCCGTAGCGTTCAAGACACCGGGGAGCTGTTTTTT.

J is TRBJ2-5 and V is TRBV9, with D perhaps matching TRBD2 (6 bases). CDR3 length equals 17 residues. V was pared by 0 bases and J by 4 bases, with 19 bases between. Germline V gene data show CDR1 as SGDLS and CDR2 as YYNGEE. The CDR3: CASSVDRGSLGGETQYF. In DNA form, the CDR3 reads TGTGCCAGCAGCGTAGATCGGGGGAGCCTCGGGGGAGAGACCCAGTACTTC.